The T cell receptor (beta chain) described here comes from a study of cytomegalovirus exposure and HLA in healthy donors (TCRdb year 2017). The study in broad terms: In an earlier analysis of 587 of the donors, around 290 Gb of sequence data and roughly 100 million unique TCR beta sequences from about 180 million T cells were reported. An early release covering around 630 HLA-typed donors comprised approximately 300 gigabases of sequencing data and tens of millions of unique TCR sequences. Of the 350 to 450 genotyped donors, 65% to 90% were placed in the genetic ancestry cluster associated with self-reported Caucasian donors. The study aimed to test whether cataloging public T cell receptors could reveal signatures of past pathogen exposure. The study used immunosequencing to profile the T cell repertoires of several hundred subjects and linked those repertoires to cytomegalovirus serostatus. A separate validation cohort of 100 to 150 different subjects was used in addition to the roughly 670-subject first cohort. To predict cytomegalovirus infection status, the study combined high-throughput TCR immunosequencing, statistical association of individual TCRs with disease status, and machine learning. In a later analysis, previously published TCR beta repertoires from 670 or so donors were re-analyzed and high-resolution HLA genotyping was added so that TCR occurrence patterns could be studied. The later analysis used no new phenotypic data to find candidate immune exposures, relying instead on TCR beta sequences and their occurrence across donors. To decide whether each TCR beta V gene segment behaved as functional or pseudogenic, an earlier analysis of approximately 590 of the donors relied on high-throughput TCR beta sequencing. Donor age, sex, ethnicity and CMV serostatus were compiled together with the repertoire data. A later genetic analysis used genome-wide SNP genotypes for about three fifths of the 666 donors, treating that subset as a discovery cohort. All discovery cohort repertoires had been generated using a single sequencing platform. HLA typing included class I and class II loci at four-digit resolution. The number of typed donors differed by locus: roughly 620-640 for A, B, C, DRB1 and DQB1; 522 for DQA1; 606 for DPA1; and some 430 for DPB1. Roughly five DR-DQ haplotypes were handled as single units for association and clustering, since linkage in the cohort was strong. On average, 235,054 unique TCR beta nucleotide sequences were sequenced per donor among fewer than 500 genotyped donors of the cohort, with roughly 18% of those sequences being non-productive.

V and J lose 3 bases and 3 bases, and a span of 20 bases separates them. Reading the germline V gene gives CDR1 MGHRA and CDR2 YSYEKL. The CDR3 goes from the cysteine to the phenylalanine over 17 residues. The retained sequence is limited to the CDR3, 51 bases, with the frame set at the first base. The study at large found these results: A further reported finding was that TCR beta sequences accurately predicted the HLA-A and HLA-B alleles for most subjects in the first cohort. According to a later analysis, TCR association rates differed among HLA loci, with DRB1 alleles showing the most associated TCRs and HLA-C alleles showing the fewest. In a later analysis, several top co-occurrence clusters were reported to appear linked to parvovirus B19, influenza, CMV and Epstein-Barr virus. A group of highly shared sequence variants was considered likely to be a technical artifact of the sequencing pipeline. In both the original and validation cohorts, the classifier was reported to diagnose cytomegalovirus status with high specificity and sensitivity. Most TCR sequences were observed very rarely across donors, whereas some public TCRs were present in many individuals. Sequencing depth was assumed to be roughly uniform across donors in the presence/absence analyses, though that assumption may not hold. In a later analysis, HLA-associated TCR beta chains were found to be more clonally expanded and to have lower generation probabilities than equally common non-associated chains. Specific HLA alleles were associated with 15,000 to 20,000 TCR beta sequences at a false discovery rate of 0.05 in a later analysis. In a later genetic analysis, fewer N-insertions in productive TCRs were reported among donors in an Asian-associated ancestry cluster than the roughly 700-donor mean. Over 15 rarely observed V segments, including chromosome 9 orphons, were excluded from the earlier analysis of a few hundred of the donors because counts were too low. It was suggested by the authors that the approach could potentially be generalized to other disease states and immunological phenotypes. This cohort had only TCR beta chains sequenced, and the lack of alpha or paired-chain data limited which features could be detected. A few of the identified cytomegalovirus-associated TCR beta chains were confirmed in vitro to be specific for cytomegalovirus antigens. An association between a missense DCLRE1C variant and V-gene and J-gene trimming of TCR beta chains was found in a later genetic analysis and replicated in an independent cohort. In an earlier analysis of fewer than 750 of the donors, most TCR beta V segments were observed in productive rearrangements about 87% or about 30% of the time, broadly matching IMGT annotations. Immune exposure information for the cohort was limited to CMV serostatus. Correlated functional status among segregating V segments might reflect linkage disequilibrium, but an unknown experimental factor could not be ruled out. According to a later analysis, most CMV-associated TCR beta chains appeared to be HLA-restricted, and the HLA associations seemed to be driven largely by CMV exposure. Strong co-occurrence of HLA alleles, especially DR and DQ, made assigning TCR associations to individual alleles difficult. Because HLA typing was missing for some donors at each locus, association tests included only the typed subset. In the study, 150 to 200 TCR beta chains were listed as associated with cytomegalovirus. The 87-base-pair reads could not distinguish some IMGT-functional V segments, including TRBV6-2 and TRBV6-3, so those segments were excluded.

Libraries were built with the immunoSEQ multiplex PCR assay. For the multiplex PCR, a mixture combining 60 forward primers for TCR Vbeta segments and 13 reverse primers for TCR Jbeta segments was used. Amplification of the CDR3 region of rearranged TCR beta genes was performed with a multiplex PCR assay on genomic DNA. The Illumina HiSeq System was used to sequence the amplified TCR beta libraries as 87-base-pair reads. The original methods were these. A later analysis tallied around 87 million unique TCR beta chains across the 610 or so repertoires, and 10 million to 11 million of those chains were shared by two or more donors. Raw reads were error-corrected and collapsed into unique sequences with a nearest-neighbor algorithm that merged closely related sequences to remove PCR and sequencing errors. To assign V, D and J gene segments, CDR3 sequences were aligned to IMGT reference sequences. For a sequence to be retained, a match of at least six nucleotides to both a V gene segment and a J gene segment was required. Rearrangements were classified as productive when the CDR3 lacked stop codons and remained in frame with V and J, and all other rearrangements were classified as non-productive. Following IMGT convention, CDR3 was defined as the stretch from the second conserved V-encoded cysteine to the conserved J-encoded phenylalanine. The earlier analysis of about 640 of the donors excluded any sequence lacking an unambiguous match to a single V gene segment. An earlier analysis of several hundred of the donors classified V segments as functional when productive rearrangements were above 56.7% and as segregating when the standard deviation between donors was above 5%. A statistical classification framework was built to diagnose cytomegalovirus status from the catalog of TCR beta chain sequences. In a later analysis, TCR nucleotide sequences were compared against IMGT/GENE-DB human TR gene sequences so that V and J genes could be assigned. The TCRdist pipeline was used in a later analysis to assign CDR3 sequences and most-parsimonious VDJ recombination scenarios. In a later analysis, each TCR beta chain was defined by its CDR3 amino acid sequence together with its V-gene family, and reads without a unique V-gene family were excluded. To address suspected cross-contamination and a sequencing artifact, a later analysis removed some 620 highly shared, low-generation-probability nucleotide sequences. In a later analysis, a clonal expansion index was calculated for each public chain from normalized within-repertoire ranks of inferred template counts. Generation probabilities in a later analysis came from a VDJ recombination model fitted to out-of-frame rearrangements, and those results were checked against IGoR. Hypergeometric tests were used in a later analysis to score TCR-TCR, TCR-HLA and TCR-CMV co-occurrence, with a repertoire-size bias correction applied to the TCR pairs. False discovery rates were estimated in a later analysis by permuting HLA or CMV assignments 20 times. In a later analysis, co-occurring TCRs were grouped with DBSCAN, and TCRdist sequence similarity was added when clustering was performed within HLA-allele-positive subsets. Repertoires with fewer than 30,000 or more than 120,000 public chains, plus five repertoires with anomalous nucleotide sharing, were excluded from co-occurrence clustering. As stored in TCRdb, this immuneACCESS dataset retains in-frame rearrangements with V and J assigned. A fraction of the clones does not appear; measured against another copy, unresolved V genes explain less than half of the discrepancy, and the remainder lacks a known reason. V, J and clone size are those of that table, while D and trimming were read from the DNA. This sample has under 200,000 clones in its table, and 75% to 80% of those were observed once. The biggest ten clones account for around 15% of the sample.

The cohort comprised 666 healthy bone marrow donors. All cohort members were sampled while nominally healthy, although unrecorded immune exposures were likely present. The donor was CMV seropositive and belonged to the group of a few hundred seropositive cohort members. A peripheral blood sample was provided by each donor, and peripheral blood mononuclear cells were used for TCR beta sequencing. Genomic DNA extraction from the blood cell samples was performed with the Qiagen DNeasy Blood Extraction Kit. This clone was counted between two and nine times. Its antigen specificity is not known. It has no much larger one-base neighbor in the sample; base qualities were not kept.

This sequence was found in a man in his forties or fifties in good health and CMV-seropositive. The chain employs TRBV4-1 and TRBJ1-1; the D gene cannot be resolved reliably. Sequenced material: PBMCs. The CDR3 corresponds to CASSHLGVAKRDTEAFF. The nucleotides are TGCGCCAGCAGCCATCTAGGTGTGGCTAAGAGGGACACTGAAGCTTTCTTT.